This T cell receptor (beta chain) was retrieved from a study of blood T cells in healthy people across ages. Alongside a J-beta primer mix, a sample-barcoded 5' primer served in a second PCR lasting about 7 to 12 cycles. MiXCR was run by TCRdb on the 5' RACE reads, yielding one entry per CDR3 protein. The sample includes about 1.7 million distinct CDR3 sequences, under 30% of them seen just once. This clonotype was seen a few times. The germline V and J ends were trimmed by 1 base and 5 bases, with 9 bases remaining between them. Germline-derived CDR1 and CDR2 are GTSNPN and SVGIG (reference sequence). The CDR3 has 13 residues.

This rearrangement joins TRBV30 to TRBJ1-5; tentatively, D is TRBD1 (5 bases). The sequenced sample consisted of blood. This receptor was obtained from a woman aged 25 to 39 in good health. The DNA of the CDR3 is TGTGCCTGGAGTGACAGGAGTGATCAGCCCCAGCATTTT. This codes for CAWSDRSDQPQHF.